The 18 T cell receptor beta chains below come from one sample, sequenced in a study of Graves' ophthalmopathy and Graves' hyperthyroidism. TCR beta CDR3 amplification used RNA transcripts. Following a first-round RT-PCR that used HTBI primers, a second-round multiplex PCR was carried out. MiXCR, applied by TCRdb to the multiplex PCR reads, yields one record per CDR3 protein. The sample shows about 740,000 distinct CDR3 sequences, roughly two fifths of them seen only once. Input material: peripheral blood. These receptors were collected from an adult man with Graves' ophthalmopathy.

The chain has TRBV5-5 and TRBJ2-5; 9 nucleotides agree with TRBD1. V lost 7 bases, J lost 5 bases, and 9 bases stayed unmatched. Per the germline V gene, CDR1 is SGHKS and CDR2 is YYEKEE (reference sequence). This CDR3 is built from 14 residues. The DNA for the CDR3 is TGTGCCAGCGGACGGACAGGGGTGGGCGAGACCCAGTACTTC. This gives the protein CASGRTGVGETQYF.

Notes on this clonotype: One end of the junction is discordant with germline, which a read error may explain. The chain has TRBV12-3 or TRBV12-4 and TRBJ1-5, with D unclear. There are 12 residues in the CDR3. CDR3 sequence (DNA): TGTGCCAGCAGTTTCTTCGATCACCCCCAGCATTTT. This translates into CASSFFDHPQHF.

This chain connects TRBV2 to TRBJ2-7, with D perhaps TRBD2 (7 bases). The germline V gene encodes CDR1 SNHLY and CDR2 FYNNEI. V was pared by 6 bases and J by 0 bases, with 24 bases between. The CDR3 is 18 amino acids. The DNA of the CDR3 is TGTGCCAGCAGCCCCAAAGGGGGAAGGGGGGGGGTCTCCTACGAGCAGTACTTC. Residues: CASSPKGGRGGVSYEQYF.

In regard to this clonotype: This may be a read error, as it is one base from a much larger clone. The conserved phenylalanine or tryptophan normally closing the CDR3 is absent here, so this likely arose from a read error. The CDR3 DNA reads TGTGCCAGCAGCTTTGACAATGCGGTAGAGACCCAGTACGTC. This gives the protein CASSFDNAVETQYV. The rearrangement uses TRBV7-8 and TRBJ2-5; D gene uncertain. Trimming stripped 3 bases from V and 4 bases from J, with 12 bases between. This CDR3 comprises 14 residues. Germline CDR1 is SGHVS and CDR2 is FQNEAQ.

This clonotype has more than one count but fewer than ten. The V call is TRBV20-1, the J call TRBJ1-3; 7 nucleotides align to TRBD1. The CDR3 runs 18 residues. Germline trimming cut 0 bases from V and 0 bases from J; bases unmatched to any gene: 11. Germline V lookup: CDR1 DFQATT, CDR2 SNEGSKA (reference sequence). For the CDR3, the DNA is TGCAGTGCTAGAGACAGGGGGTTTCCGTCCCGCTCTGGAAACACCATATATTTT. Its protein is CSARDRGFPSRSGNTIYF.

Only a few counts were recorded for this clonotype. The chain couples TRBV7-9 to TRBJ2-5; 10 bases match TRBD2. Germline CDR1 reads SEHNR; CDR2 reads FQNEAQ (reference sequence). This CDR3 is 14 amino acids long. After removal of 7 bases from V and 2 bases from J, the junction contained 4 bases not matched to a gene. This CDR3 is CASTQRGGQETQYF. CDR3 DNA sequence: TGTGCCAGCACCCAGCGGGGGGGGCAAGAGACCCAGTACTTC.

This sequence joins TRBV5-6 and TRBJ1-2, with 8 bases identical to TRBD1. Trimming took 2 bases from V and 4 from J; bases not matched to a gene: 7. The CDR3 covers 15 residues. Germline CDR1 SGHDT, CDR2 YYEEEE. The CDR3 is CASSLYRGSIYGYTF. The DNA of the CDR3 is TGTGCCAGCAGCTTATACAGGGGGTCTATCTATGGCTACACCTTC.

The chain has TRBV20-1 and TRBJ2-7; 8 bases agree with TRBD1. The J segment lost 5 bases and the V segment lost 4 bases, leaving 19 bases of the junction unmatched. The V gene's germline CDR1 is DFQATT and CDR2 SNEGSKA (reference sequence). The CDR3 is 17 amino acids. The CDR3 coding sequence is TGCAGTGCTACCGAGGTGGCAGGGGGCTTATTCGGAAACGAGCAGTACTTC. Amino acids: CSATEVAGGLFGNEQYF.

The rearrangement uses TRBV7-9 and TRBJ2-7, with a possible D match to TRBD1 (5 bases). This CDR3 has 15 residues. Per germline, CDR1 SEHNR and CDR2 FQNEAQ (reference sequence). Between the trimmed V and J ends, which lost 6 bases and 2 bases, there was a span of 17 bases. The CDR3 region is CASSSQGVSTYEQYF. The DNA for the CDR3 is TGTGCCAGCAGTTCCCAGGGCGTTTCAACCTACGAGCAGTACTTC.

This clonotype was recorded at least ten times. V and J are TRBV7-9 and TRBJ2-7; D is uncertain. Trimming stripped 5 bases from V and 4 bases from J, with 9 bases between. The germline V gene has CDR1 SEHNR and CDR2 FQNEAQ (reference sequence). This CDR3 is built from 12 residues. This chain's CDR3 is CASSRASYEQYF. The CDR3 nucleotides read TGTGCCAGCAGCCGCGCGAGTTACGAGCAGTACTTC.

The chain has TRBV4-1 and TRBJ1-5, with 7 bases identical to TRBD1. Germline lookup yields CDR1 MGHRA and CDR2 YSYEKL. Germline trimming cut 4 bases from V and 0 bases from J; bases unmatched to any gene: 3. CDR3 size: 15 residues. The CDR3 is CASSLGTASNQPQHF. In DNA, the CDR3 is TGCGCCAGCAGCCTGGGGACAGCTAGCAATCAGCCCCAGCATTTT.

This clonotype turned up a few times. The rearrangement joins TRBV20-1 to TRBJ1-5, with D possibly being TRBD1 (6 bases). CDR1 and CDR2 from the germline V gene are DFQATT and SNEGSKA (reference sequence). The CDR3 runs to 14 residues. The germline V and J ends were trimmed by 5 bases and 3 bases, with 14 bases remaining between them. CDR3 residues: CSAALRDTNQPQHF. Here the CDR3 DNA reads TGCAGTGCTGCCTTAAGGGACACCAATCAGCCCCAGCATTTT.

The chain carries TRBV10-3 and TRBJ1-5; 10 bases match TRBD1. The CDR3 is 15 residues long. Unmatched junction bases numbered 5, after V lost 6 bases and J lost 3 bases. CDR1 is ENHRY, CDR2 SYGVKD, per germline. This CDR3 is CAIRTGTGVNQPQHF. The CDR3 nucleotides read TGTGCCATCAGGACCGGGACAGGGGTCAATCAGCCCCAGCATTTT.

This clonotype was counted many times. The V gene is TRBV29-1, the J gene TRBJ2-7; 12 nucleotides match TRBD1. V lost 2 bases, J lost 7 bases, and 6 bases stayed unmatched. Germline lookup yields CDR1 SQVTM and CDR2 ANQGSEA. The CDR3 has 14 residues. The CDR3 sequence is CSVESGQGAREQYF. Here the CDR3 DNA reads TGCAGCGTTGAATCGGGACAGGGGGCGAGGGAGCAGTACTTC.

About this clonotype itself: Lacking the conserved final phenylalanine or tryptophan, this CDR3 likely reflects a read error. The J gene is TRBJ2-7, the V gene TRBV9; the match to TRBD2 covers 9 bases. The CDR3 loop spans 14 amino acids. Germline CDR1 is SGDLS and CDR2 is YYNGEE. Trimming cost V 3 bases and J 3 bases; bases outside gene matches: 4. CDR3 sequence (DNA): TGTGCCAGCAGCGCAACGACTAGCGGCTACGAGCAGTACCTC. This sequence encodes CASSATTSGYEQYL.

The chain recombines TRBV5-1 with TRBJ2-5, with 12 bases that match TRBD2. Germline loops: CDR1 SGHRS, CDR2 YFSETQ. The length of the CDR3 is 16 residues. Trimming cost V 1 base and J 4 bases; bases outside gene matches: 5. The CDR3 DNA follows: TGCGCCAGCAGCTTGTCTAGCGGGAGGGCCGGAGAGACCCAGTACTTC. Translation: CASSLSSGRAGETQYF.

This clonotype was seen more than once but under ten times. CDR3 protein: CASSLSDRNTEAFF. DNA of the CDR3: TGTGCCAGCAGCTTGTCGGACAGGAACACTGAAGCTTTCTTT. The chain employs TRBV5-4 and TRBJ1-1; TRBD1 is a possible D gene (6 bases). Trimming pared 1 base from V and 1 base from J, leaving 8 bases between. CDR1 is SGHNT and CDR2 is YYREEE in the germline V gene (reference sequence). This CDR3 contains 14 residues.

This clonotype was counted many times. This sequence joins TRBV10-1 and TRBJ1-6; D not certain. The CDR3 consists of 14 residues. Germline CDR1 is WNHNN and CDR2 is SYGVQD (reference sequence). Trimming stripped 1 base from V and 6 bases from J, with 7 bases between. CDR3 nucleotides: TGCGCCAGCAGTGAGTTGCAGCGTAATTCACCCCTCCACTTT. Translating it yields CASSELQRNSPLHF.